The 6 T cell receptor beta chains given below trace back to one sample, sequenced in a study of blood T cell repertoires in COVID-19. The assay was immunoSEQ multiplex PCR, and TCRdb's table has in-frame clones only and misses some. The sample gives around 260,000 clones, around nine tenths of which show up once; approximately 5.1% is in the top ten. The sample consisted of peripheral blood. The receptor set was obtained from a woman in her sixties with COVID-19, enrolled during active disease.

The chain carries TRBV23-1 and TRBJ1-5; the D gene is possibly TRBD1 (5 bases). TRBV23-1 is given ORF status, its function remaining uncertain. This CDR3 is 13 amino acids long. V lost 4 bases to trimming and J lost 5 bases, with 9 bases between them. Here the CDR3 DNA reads TGCGCCAGCAGTCTGGCAGGGCATCAGCCCCAGCATTTT. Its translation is CASSLAGHQPQHF.

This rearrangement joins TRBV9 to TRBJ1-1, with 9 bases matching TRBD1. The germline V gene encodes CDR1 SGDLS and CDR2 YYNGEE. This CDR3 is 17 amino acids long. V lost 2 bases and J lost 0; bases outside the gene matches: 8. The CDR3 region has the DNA TGTGCCAGCAGCGTCTTCGGGACAGGGACTCTGAACACTGAAGCTTTCTTT. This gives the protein CASSVFGTGTLNTEAFF.

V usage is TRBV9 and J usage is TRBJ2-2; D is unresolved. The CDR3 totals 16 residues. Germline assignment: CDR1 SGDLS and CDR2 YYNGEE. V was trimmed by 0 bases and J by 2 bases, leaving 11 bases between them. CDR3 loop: CASSVEIAVNTGELFF. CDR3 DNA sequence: TGTGCCAGCAGCGTAGAAATAGCAGTTAACACCGGGGAGCTGTTTTTT. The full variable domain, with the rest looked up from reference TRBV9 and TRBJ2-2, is DSGVTQTPKHLITATGQRVTLRCSPRSGDLSVYWYQQSLDQGLQFLIQYYNGEERAKGNILERFSAQQFPDLHSELNLSSLELGDSALYFCASSVEIAVNTGELFFGEGSRLTVL.

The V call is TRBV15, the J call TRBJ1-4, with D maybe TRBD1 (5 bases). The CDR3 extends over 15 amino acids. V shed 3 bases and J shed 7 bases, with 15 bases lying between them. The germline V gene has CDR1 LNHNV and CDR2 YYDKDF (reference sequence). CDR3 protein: CATSRYGQRGEKLFF. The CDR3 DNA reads TGTGCCACCAGCAGGTATGGCCAAAGGGGTGAAAAACTGTTTTTT.

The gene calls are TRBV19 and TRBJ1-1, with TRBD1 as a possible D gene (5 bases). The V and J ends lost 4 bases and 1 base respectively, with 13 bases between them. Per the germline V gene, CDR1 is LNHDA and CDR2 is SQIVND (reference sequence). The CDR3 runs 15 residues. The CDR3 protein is CASSTLPQGNTEAFF. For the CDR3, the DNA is TGTGCCAGTAGTACCCTCCCCCAGGGGAACACTGAAGCTTTCTTT.

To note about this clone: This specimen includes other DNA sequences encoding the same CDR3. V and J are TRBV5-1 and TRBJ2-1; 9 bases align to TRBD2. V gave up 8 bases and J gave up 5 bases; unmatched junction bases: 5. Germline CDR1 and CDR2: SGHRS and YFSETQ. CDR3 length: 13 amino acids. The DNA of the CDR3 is TGCGCCAGTACTAGCGGGCGTGACAATGAGCAGTTCTTC. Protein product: CASTSGRDNEQFF. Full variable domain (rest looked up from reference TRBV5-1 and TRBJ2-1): KAGVTQTPRYLIKTRGQQVTLSCSPISGHRSVSWYQQTPGQGLQFLFEYFSETQRNKGNFPGRFSGRQFSNSRSEMNVSTLELGDSALYLCASTSGRDNEQFFGPGTRLTVL.